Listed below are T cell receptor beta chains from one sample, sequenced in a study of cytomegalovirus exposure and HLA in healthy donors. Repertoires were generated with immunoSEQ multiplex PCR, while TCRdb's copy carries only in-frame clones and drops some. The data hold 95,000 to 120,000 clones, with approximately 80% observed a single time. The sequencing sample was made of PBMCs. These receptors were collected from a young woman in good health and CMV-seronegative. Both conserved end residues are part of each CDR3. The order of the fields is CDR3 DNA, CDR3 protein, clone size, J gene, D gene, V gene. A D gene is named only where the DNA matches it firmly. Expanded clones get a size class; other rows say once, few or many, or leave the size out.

CDR3nt: TGTGCCAGCATTGGGGCTTCCGGGACAGCCTATAACTATGGCTACACCTTC
CDR3aa: CASIGASGTAYNYGYTF
abundance: -
j_gene: TRBJ1-2
d_gene: TRBD1
v_gene: TRBV28

CDR3nt: TGCGCCAGCAGTCAAGGCGGGGGCGACCCAGGCTCCTATAATTCACCCCTCCACTTT
CDR3aa: CASSQGGGDPGSYNSPLHF
abundance: once
j_gene: TRBJ1-6
d_gene: -
v_gene: TRBV5-1

CDR3nt: TGTGCCAGACAGGGGGCTCCGGACGGCTACACCTTC
CDR3aa: CARQGAPDGYTF
abundance: few
j_gene: TRBJ1-2
d_gene: TRBD1
v_gene: TRBV6-4

CDR3nt: TGTGCCAGCAGCTTACCGGACAAAAACACTGAAGCTTTCTTT
CDR3aa: CASSLPDKNTEAFF
abundance: -
j_gene: TRBJ1-1
d_gene: -
v_gene: TRBV7-8

CDR3nt: TGTGCCAGCAGCCCAACTGCAACTAATGAAAAACTGTTTTTT
CDR3aa: CASSPTATNEKLFF
abundance: few
j_gene: TRBJ1-4
d_gene: -
v_gene: TRBV5-6

CDR3nt: TGTGCCAGCTCGCGGGACAGGGTTTCCAGCGAGCAGTACTTC
CDR3aa: CASSRDRVSSEQYF
abundance: -
j_gene: TRBJ2-7
d_gene: TRBD1
v_gene: TRBV18

CDR3nt: TGCGCCAGCAGCCCACACAAGATGAACACTGAAGCTTTCTTT
CDR3aa: CASSPHKMNTEAFF
abundance: -
j_gene: TRBJ1-1
d_gene: -
v_gene: TRBV5-1

CDR3nt: TGTGCCAGTAGTATTTACAGGGGCACTGAAGCTTTCTTT
CDR3aa: CASSIYRGTEAFF
abundance: -
j_gene: TRBJ1-1
d_gene: TRBD1
v_gene: TRBV19

CDR3nt: TGTGCCAGCAGTCGGACAGAAATGAACACTGAAGCTTTCTTT
CDR3aa: CASSRTEMNTEAFF
abundance: -
j_gene: TRBJ1-1
d_gene: -
v_gene: TRBV6-6

CDR3nt: TGTGCCTGGAGTGACCAGGACAGGAACACTGAAGCTTTCTTT
CDR3aa: CAWSDQDRNTEAFF
abundance: -
j_gene: TRBJ1-1
d_gene: -
v_gene: TRBV30

CDR3nt: TGTGCCAGTATTTCCCGGCGGGAGCCTTCTGGCTACACCTTC
CDR3aa: CASISRREPSGYTF
abundance: -
j_gene: TRBJ1-2
d_gene: -
v_gene: TRBV19

CDR3nt: TGTGCCAGCAGCCTAGAAGCGGGAGTTGGGAGTGAGCAGTTCTTC
CDR3aa: CASSLEAGVGSEQFF
abundance: -
j_gene: TRBJ2-1
d_gene: TRBD2
v_gene: TRBV4-2

CDR3nt: TGTGCCAGCATCTTACAGGGGAATAATTCACCCCTCCACTTT
CDR3aa: CASILQGNNSPLHF
abundance: -
j_gene: TRBJ1-6
d_gene: TRBD1
v_gene: TRBV2

CDR3nt: TGTGCCAGCAGTGAAGGTAGCGGGGGACCCTACGAGCAGTACTTC
CDR3aa: CASSEGSGGPYEQYF
abundance: -
j_gene: TRBJ2-7
d_gene: TRBD2
v_gene: TRBV2

CDR3nt: TGTGCCAGTAGTATTTCGCACTGGGCAGAGGCTTTCTTT
CDR3aa: CASSISHWAEAFF
abundance: once
j_gene: TRBJ1-1
d_gene: -
v_gene: TRBV19

CDR3nt: TGCAGCGTTGGAGGTCACAAGGAAGCTTTCTTT
CDR3aa: CSVGGHKEAFF
abundance: -
j_gene: TRBJ1-1
d_gene: -
v_gene: TRBV29-1

CDR3nt: TGTGCCAGCTCACCGTTACCCGGGACAGGAGGTCGGGGCTACACCTTC
CDR3aa: CASSPLPGTGGRGYTF
abundance: -
j_gene: TRBJ1-2
d_gene: TRBD1
v_gene: TRBV18

CDR3nt: TGCGCCAGCAGCTCCTACAGGGGGAACTCACCCCTCCACTTT
CDR3aa: CASSSYRGNSPLHF
abundance: -
j_gene: TRBJ1-6
d_gene: TRBD1
v_gene: TRBV5-1

CDR3nt: TGTGCCAGCAGTTACGACAGATCTAAGCAGCCCCAGCATTTT
CDR3aa: CASSYDRSKQPQHF
abundance: few
j_gene: TRBJ1-5
d_gene: -
v_gene: TRBV6-5

CDR3nt: TGCGCCAGCAGCTCCCCGGGACTAGCGGGGAGGGAGCAGTTCTTC
CDR3aa: CASSSPGLAGREQFF
abundance: -
j_gene: TRBJ2-1
d_gene: TRBD2
v_gene: TRBV5-1

CDR3nt: TGTGCCAGTCGGAGGGATGTTTATAGCAATCAGCCCCAGCATTTT
CDR3aa: CASRRDVYSNQPQHF
abundance: -
j_gene: TRBJ1-5
d_gene: -
v_gene: TRBV6-1

CDR3nt: TGTGCCTGGAGTGAACAAGTCAATCAGCCCCAGCATTTT
CDR3aa: CAWSEQVNQPQHF
abundance: few
j_gene: TRBJ1-5
d_gene: -
v_gene: TRBV30